The present T cell receptor beta chain was sequenced within a study of shared clonotypes between healthy human individuals. Whole-study findings and limits: Generation probabilities were higher for clonotypes shared across all four sorted-subset donors than for unshared ones. Rarefaction showed that sequencing of sorted subsets was incomplete (despite large depth).

Naive-designated CD8 cells lacked CD45RO, were positively enriched for CCR7, and omitted terminally differentiated effector memory CD45RA+ cells. The donors, healthy adults who were HIV-negative, had experienced no recent acute infections or vaccinations. As concerns this clone: As yet, its antigen is unknown.

Assay: immunoSEQ multiplex PCR; the TCRdb copy retains only in-frame clones and omits some. The sample carries roughly 2.1 million clones, roughly 91% recorded once. This clonotype was sampled from a man younger than 35 in good health. Some clones in this sample may be carry-over from other donors' samples. The sequenced sample consisted of naive CD8+ T cells from PBMCs.

In nucleotides, the CDR3 is TGTGCCAGCAGCTCGACACATCTAGGACAGAACTCCTACAATGAGCAGTTCTTC. This gives the protein CASSSTHLGQNSYNEQFF. The chain joins TRBV7-9 to TRBJ2-1; possible D gene TRBD1, 6 bases. The CDR3 totals 18 residues. In germline, CDR1 is SEHNR, CDR2 FQNEAQ (reference sequence). V lost 4 bases and J lost 0, with 19 bases in between.